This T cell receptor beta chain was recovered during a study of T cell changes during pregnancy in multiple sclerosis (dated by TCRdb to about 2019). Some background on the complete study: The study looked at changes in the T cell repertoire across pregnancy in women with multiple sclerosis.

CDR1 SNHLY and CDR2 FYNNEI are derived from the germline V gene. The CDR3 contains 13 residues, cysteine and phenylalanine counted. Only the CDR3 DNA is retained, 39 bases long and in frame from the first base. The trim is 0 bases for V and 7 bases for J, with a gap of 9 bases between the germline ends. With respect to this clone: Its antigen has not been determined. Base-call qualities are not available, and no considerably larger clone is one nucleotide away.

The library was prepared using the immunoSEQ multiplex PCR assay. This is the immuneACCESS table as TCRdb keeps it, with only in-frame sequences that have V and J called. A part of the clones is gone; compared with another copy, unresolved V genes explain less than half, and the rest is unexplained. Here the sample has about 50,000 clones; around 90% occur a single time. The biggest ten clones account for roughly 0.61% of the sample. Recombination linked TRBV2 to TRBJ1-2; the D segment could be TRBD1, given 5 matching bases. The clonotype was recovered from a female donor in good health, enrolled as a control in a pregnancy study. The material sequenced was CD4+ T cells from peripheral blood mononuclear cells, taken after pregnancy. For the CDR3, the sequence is CASSEALQGGYTF. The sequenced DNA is TGTGCCAGCAGTGAAGCGCTTCAGGGTGGCTACACCTTC.